A single sample is the source of the 23 T cell receptor beta chains below, sequenced in a study of Graves' ophthalmopathy and Graves' hyperthyroidism. RNA transcripts yielded amplified TCR beta CDR3 regions. The first round was an RT-PCR with HTBI primers, and the second round was a multiplex PCR. Each CDR3 protein gets one entry after TCRdb re-called the multiplex PCR reads with MiXCR. The table has 360,000 or so distinct CDR3 sequences, 18% seen once. The sequencing input was peripheral blood. These receptors all come from a woman aged 18-29 years with Graves' ophthalmopathy.

The table lists this clonotype with many counts. The chain uses TRBV6-1 and TRBJ1-3; no clear D gene. The CDR3 loop spans 14 amino acids. Per the germline V gene, CDR1 is MNHNS and CDR2 is SASEGT. Deletions cut 1 base from V and 0 bases from J, with 4 bases between. The CDR3 here is CASSEVSSGNTIYF. In DNA, the CDR3 is TGTGCCAGCAGTGAAGTAAGCTCTGGAAACACCATATATTTT.

The V gene is TRBV24-1, the J gene TRBJ2-5; weak D call: TRBD1 (6 bases). Trimming left V 1 base short and J 3 bases short, with 11 bases between. The germline V gene encodes CDR1 KGHDR and CDR2 SFDVKD. CDR3 length: 15 residues. The CDR3 is CATSDLFQGKETQYF. CDR3 nucleotide sequence: TGTGCCACCAGTGATTTATTCCAGGGGAAAGAGACCCAGTACTTC.

This clonotype showed up many times. This chain links TRBV12-3 or TRBV12-4 with TRBJ1-1; no definite D call. The CDR3 consists of 13 residues. Trimming shortened V by 2 bases and J by 8 bases, and 12 bases separated the two germline ends. The CDR3, as DNA: TGTGCCAGCAGTTTAAGGATAGACGGGGAAGCTTTCTTT. This sequence encodes CASSLRIDGEAFF.

This clonotype showed up many times. The rearrangement joins TRBV11-2 to TRBJ2-3, with 11 bases aligning to TRBD2. J lost 2 bases, V lost 5 bases, and 9 bases had no gene match. This CDR3 contains 17 residues. From germline, CDR1 is SGHAT and CDR2 FQNNGV. Here the CDR3 reads CASSGRLAGTYTDTQYF. In nucleotides, the CDR3 is TGTGCCAGCAGCGGTAGACTAGCGGGAACGTACACAGATACGCAGTATTTT.

The chain combines TRBV12-3 or TRBV12-4 with TRBJ1-1; no firm D call. This CDR3 contains 12 residues. The V end was cut by 3 bases, the J end by 5 bases, with 7 bases between. The CDR3 DNA follows: TGTGCCAGCAGTTTTAAGGAGACTGAAGCTTTCTTT. This sequence encodes CASSFKETEAFF.

This clonotype came up many times. The chain uses TRBV4-3 and TRBJ1-6; no firm D call. Germline V CDR1 and CDR2: LGHNA, YSLEER. Trimming removed 0 bases from V and 7 bases from J, with 7 bases in between. There are 14 residues in the CDR3. The DNA of the CDR3 is TGCGCCAGCAGCCAAGATACGGAGAATTCACCCCTCCACTTT. It is translated as CASSQDTENSPLHF.

This clonotype was found many times. This chain connects TRBV4-3 to TRBJ1-2; D might be TRBD1 (6 bases). CDR1 is LGHNA and CDR2 is YSLEER in the germline V gene. The CDR3 consists of 16 residues. Between the trimmed V and J ends, which lost 1 base and 7 bases, there was a span of 19 bases. CDR3 sequence (DNA): TGCGCCAGCAGCCAAGGAAGTCCAGGGGTAATAGGTGGCTACACCTTC. It codes for CASSQGSPGVIGGYTF.

This clonotype was detected many times. V is TRBV4-2 and J is TRBJ2-4; TRBD2 matches 12 bases. The junction had 11 bases not matched to a gene; V was cut back by 4 bases and J by 7 bases. The CDR3 is made up of 17 amino acids. CDR1 is LGHNA, CDR2 YNFKEQ, per germline. CDR3 protein: CASSLGGLAGGRNIQYF. The CDR3, as DNA: TGTGCCAGCAGCCTCGGGGGGCTAGCGGGAGGGAGGAACATTCAGTACTTC.

In this sample, this clonotype turned up many times. The chain's CDR3 is CATAAIRQPYEQYF. The CDR3 DNA reads TGTGCCACCGCAGCTATTCGACAGCCCTACGAGCAGTACTTC. V usage is TRBV15 and J usage is TRBJ2-7; maybe TRBD1 (5 bases). CDR1 and CDR2 from the germline V gene are LNHNV and YYDKDF (reference sequence). The ends were cut back, 8 bases at V and 2 bases at J, with 16 bases in the middle. This CDR3 spans 14 amino acids. The full variable domain, rest sourced from reference TRBV15 and TRBJ2-7, is DAMVIQNPRYQVTQFGKPVTLSCSQTLNHNVMYWYQQKSSQAPKLLFHYYDKDFNNEADTPDNFQSRRPNTSFCFLDIRSPGLGDTAMYLCATAAIRQPYEQYFGPGTRLTVT.

The chain recombines TRBV29-1 with TRBJ1-1; D gene unclear. The CDR3 loop spans 12 amino acids. V lost 3 bases and J 5 bases, leaving 10 bases between the germline ends. Germline V lookup: CDR1 SQVTM, CDR2 ANQGSEA. The CDR3 sequence: CSVDLGGTEAFF. CDR3 sequence (DNA): TGCAGCGTTGACCTGGGCGGGACTGAAGCTTTCTTT. Combining the CDR3 with reference TRBV29-1 and TRBJ1-1 gives the whole variable domain SAVISQKPSRDICQRGTSLTIQCQVDSQVTMMFWYRQQPGQSLTLIATANQGSEATYESGFVIDKFPISRPNLTFSTLTVSNMSPEDSSIYLCSVDLGGTEAFFGQGTRLTVV.

This clonotype was found many times. The chain employs TRBV5-1 and TRBJ2-5; D perhaps matches TRBD1 (5 bases). V was pared by 2 bases and J by 5 bases, with 7 bases between. Germline V lookup: CDR1 SGHRS, CDR2 YFSETQ. CDR3 length: 12 residues. CDR3: CASSFRDETQYF. The DNA of the CDR3 is TGCGCCAGCAGCTTCAGGGATGAGACCCAGTACTTC.

This clonotype was seen repeatedly, ten times or more. The rearrangement links TRBV20-1 to TRBJ2-5; D possibly matches TRBD1 or TRBD2 (5 bases each). The ends were cut back, 0 bases at V and 2 bases at J, with 22 bases in the middle. There are 18 residues in the CDR3. Germline CDR1 is DFQATT and CDR2 is SNEGSKA (reference sequence). The chain's CDR3 is CSARDPLGPSGPQETQYF. The CDR3 DNA reads TGCAGTGCTAGAGACCCGCTCGGTCCCTCGGGACCTCAAGAGACCCAGTACTTC.

This chain links TRBV29-1 with TRBJ2-5; D call uncertain. The CDR3 runs to 14 residues. CDR1 and CDR2 from the germline V gene are SQVTM and ANQGSEA. V was shortened by 4 bases and J by 4 bases, with 16 bases between the two germline ends. The CDR3 DNA sequence: TGCAGCGTTGCCAGCAGCACGGCCGGAGAGACCCAGTACTTC. Its translation: CSVASSTAGETQYF.

There are many counts of this clonotype. The rearrangement uses TRBV6-2 or TRBV6-3 and TRBJ1-5; 10 positions agree with TRBD1. J was trimmed by 4 bases and V by 6 bases; bases with no gene match: 6. CDR3 length: 15 residues. Germline V gene data show CDR1 as MNHEY and CDR2 as SVGEGT. CDR3 bases: TGTGCCAGCAGAGTGGACAGGGGGATGAATCAGCCCCAGCATTTT. Translating it yields CASRVDRGMNQPQHF.

This clonotype was seen ten or more times. The chain is built from TRBV4-2 and TRBJ2-4; TRBD2 might be the D (5 bases). The germline CDR1 and CDR2 sequences are LGHNA and YNFKEQ. The CDR3 totals 22 residues. V gave up 0 bases and J gave up 0 bases, with 27 bases separating them. CDR3 amino acids: CASSQDLEISGFFSLAKNIQYF. The CDR3 DNA reads TGTGCCAGCAGCCAAGATCTTGAAATCTCGGGGTTTTTCTCTTTAGCCAAAAACATTCAGTACTTC.

This clonotype was detected many times. The V gene is TRBV11-1, the J gene TRBJ2-5; 11 bases line up with TRBD1. The CDR3 runs 17 residues. Germline CDR1 and CDR2: SGHAT and FQDESV (reference sequence). Trimming took 4 bases from V and 1 from J; bases not matched to a gene: 8. The CDR3 is CASSSRTGGAPQETQYF. Here the CDR3 DNA reads TGTGCCAGCAGCTCTAGGACAGGGGGCGCACCCCAAGAGACCCAGTACTTC.

In its sample, this clonotype was seen many times. The chain carries TRBV28 and TRBJ2-7, with D tentatively TRBD2 (7 bases). Germline V CDR1 and CDR2: MDHEN, SYDVKM. Trimming stripped 7 bases from V and 4 bases from J, with 20 bases between. This CDR3 region has 15 residues. The CDR3 DNA follows: TGTGCCAGCACCACCCTAGCGGCGGGGACATACGAGCAGTACTTC. The encoded protein is CASTTLAAGTYEQYF.

V usage is TRBV6-1 and J usage is TRBJ2-7; D uncertain. The CDR3 extends over 15 amino acids. V dropped 6 bases and J dropped 3 bases, with 18 bases sitting between them. CDR1 and CDR2 (germline): MNHNS, SASEGT. The CDR3 DNA sequence: TGTGCCAGCAGCCCTAGGTCTGGGGTGGGCTACGAGCAGTACTTC. It translates to CASSPRSGVGYEQYF.

This clonotype occurred many times. The chain is built from TRBV15 and TRBJ2-7; either TRBD1 or TRBD2 may supply D (7 bases each). This CDR3 is 15 amino acids long. Germline V gene sequence: CDR1 LNHNV, CDR2 YYDKDF (reference sequence). Trimming shortened V by 6 bases and J by 5 bases, and 20 bases separated the two germline ends. CDR3 sequence reads: CATREAGQHDHEQYF. In nucleotides, the CDR3 is TGTGCCACCAGGGAAGCGGGACAGCACGACCACGAGCAGTACTTC.

There are many counts of this clonotype. V gene TRBV6-5 combines with J gene TRBJ1-6; D unclear. There are 15 residues in the CDR3. Trimming removed 2 bases at V and 5 bases at J, with 10 bases between. The germline V gene encodes CDR1 MNHEY and CDR2 SVGAGI. The CDR3 DNA follows: TGTGCCAGCAGTTACGAGGCCAGGCATAATTCACCCCTCCACTTT. This sequence encodes CASSYEARHNSPLHF.

This clonotype came up a few times. The V and J genes are TRBV27 and TRBJ1-3; D is uncertain. V lost 2 bases, J lost 0 bases, and 8 bases lay in between. The germline V gene has CDR1 MNHEY and CDR2 SMNVEV (reference sequence). CDR3 size: 15 residues. The CDR3 DNA follows: TGTGCCAGCAGTTTAAGCTCCCGCTCTGGAAACACCATATATTTT. It translates to CASSLSSRSGNTIYF.

This clonotype was observed many times. CDR3 in DNA: TGCAGCGTTGAACTGCGAGGGTTCTACGAGCAGTACTTC. Amino acid sequence: CSVELRGFYEQYF. V and J are TRBV29-1 and TRBJ2-7, with TRBD2 as a possible D gene (5 bases). V gave up 2 bases and J gave up 3 bases, with 11 bases separating them. The CDR3 length is 13 residues. Germline V gene lookup returns CDR1 SQVTM and CDR2 ANQGSEA.

The chain recombines TRBV6-1 with TRBJ2-7, with TRBD1 matching over 12 bases. Looked up from germline, CDR1 is MNHNS and CDR2 is SASEGT. Losses at the gene ends were 8 bases for V and 5 bases for J; bases not matched to a gene: 4. The CDR3 consists of 13 residues. CDR3 sequence (DNA): TGTGCCAGCGCCGGGACAGGGGGCCACGAGCAGTACTTC. This encodes CASAGTGGHEQYF.